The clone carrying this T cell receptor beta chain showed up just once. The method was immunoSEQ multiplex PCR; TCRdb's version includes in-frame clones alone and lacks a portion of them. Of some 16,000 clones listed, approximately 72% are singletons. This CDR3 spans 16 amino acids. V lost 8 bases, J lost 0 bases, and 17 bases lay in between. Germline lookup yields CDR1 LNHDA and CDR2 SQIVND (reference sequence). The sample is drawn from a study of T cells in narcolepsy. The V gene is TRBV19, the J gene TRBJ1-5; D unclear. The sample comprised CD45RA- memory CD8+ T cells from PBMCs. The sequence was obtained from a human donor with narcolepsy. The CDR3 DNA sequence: TGTGCCAGTGACCCGTTCGGGCACATTAGCAATCAGCCCCAGCATTTT. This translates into CASDPFGHISNQPQHF.